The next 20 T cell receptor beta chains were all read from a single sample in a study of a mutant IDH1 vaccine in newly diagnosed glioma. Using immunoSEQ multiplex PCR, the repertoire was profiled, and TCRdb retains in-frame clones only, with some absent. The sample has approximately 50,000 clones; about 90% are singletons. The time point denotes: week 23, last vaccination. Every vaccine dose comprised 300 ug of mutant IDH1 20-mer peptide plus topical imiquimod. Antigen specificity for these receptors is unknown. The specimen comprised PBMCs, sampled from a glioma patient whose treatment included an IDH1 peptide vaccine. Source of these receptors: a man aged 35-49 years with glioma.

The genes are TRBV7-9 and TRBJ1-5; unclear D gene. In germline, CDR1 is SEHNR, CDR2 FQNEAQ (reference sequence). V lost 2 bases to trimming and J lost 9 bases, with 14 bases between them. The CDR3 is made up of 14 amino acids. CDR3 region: CASSLQGSPGPQHF. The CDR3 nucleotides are TGTGCCAGCAGCTTACAAGGTTCCCCTGGGCCCCAGCATTTT.

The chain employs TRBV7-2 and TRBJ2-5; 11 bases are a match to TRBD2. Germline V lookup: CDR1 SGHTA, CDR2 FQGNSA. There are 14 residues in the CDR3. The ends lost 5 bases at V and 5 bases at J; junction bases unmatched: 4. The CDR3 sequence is CASSRSGRGETQYF. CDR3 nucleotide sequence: TGTGCCAGCAGCCGTAGCGGGAGGGGGGAGACCCAGTACTTC.

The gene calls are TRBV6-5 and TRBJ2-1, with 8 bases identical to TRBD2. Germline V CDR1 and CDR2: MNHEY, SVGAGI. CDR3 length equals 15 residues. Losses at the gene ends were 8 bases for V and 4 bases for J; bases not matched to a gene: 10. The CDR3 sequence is CASVRGGGSYNEQFF. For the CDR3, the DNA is TGTGCCAGCGTACGGGGGGGAGGGTCATACAATGAGCAGTTCTTC.

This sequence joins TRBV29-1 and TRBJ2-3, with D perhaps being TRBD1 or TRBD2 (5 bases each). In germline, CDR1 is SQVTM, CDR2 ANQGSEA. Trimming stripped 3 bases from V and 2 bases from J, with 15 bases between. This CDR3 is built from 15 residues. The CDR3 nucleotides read TGCAGCGTTGATGGGACCTGGGAGATCACAGATACGCAGTATTTT. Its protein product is CSVDGTWEITDTQYF.

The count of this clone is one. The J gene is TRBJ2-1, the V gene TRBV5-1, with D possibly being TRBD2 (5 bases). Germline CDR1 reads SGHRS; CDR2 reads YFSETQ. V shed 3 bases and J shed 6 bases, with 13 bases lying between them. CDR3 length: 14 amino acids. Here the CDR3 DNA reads TGCGCCAGCAGCTCTTTCACTAGTCGCAATGAGCAGTTCTTC. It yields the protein CASSSFTSRNEQFF.

CDR3 sequence: CASSPGLGAGELFF. In DNA form, the CDR3 reads TGTGCCAGCAGCCCGGGACTAGGGGCCGGGGAGCTGTTTTTT. The V gene is TRBV7-2, the J gene TRBJ2-2; 8 nucleotides line up with TRBD2. Germline values: CDR1 SGHTA, CDR2 FQGNSA. The CDR3 extends over 14 amino acids. With V trimmed by 5 bases and J by 6 bases, 5 bases remained unmatched.

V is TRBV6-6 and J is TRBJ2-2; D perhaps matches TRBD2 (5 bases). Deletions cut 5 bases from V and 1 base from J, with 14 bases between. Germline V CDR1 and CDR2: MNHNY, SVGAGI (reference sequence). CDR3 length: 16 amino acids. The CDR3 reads CASSAEVRENTGELFF. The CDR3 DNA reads TGTGCCAGCAGTGCCGAGGTCCGGGAGAACACCGGGGAGCTGTTTTTT.

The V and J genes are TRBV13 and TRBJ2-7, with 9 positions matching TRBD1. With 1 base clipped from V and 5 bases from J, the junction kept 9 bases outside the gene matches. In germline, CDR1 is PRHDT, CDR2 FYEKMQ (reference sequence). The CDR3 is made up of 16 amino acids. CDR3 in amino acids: CASSLVSQGAYDEQYF. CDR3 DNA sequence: TGTGCCAGCAGCTTAGTCTCACAGGGGGCTTATGACGAGCAGTACTTC.

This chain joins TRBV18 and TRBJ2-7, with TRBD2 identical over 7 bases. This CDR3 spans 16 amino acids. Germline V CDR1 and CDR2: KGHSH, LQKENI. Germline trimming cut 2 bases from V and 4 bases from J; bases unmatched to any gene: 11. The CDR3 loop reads CASSPESGTHSYEQYF. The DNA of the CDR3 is TGTGCCAGCTCACCAGAGAGCGGGACGCATTCATACGAGCAGTACTTC.

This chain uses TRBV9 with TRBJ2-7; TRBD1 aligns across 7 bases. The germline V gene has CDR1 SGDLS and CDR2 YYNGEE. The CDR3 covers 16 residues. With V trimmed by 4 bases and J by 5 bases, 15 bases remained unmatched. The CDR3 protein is CASSTKGANSINEQYF. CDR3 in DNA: TGTGCCAGCAGCACAAAGGGGGCTAATTCTATTAACGAGCAGTACTTC.

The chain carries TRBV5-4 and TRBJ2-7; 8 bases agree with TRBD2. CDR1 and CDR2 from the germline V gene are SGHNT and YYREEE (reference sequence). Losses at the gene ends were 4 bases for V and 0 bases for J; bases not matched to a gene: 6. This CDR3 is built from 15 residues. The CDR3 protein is CASSAGGASSYEQYF. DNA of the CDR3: TGTGCCAGCAGCGCGGGGGGTGCGAGCTCCTACGAGCAGTACTTC. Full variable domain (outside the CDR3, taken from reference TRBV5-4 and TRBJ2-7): ETGVTQSPTHLIKTRGQQVTLRCSSQSGHNTVSWYQQALGQGPQFIFQYYREEENGRGNFPPRFSGLQFPNYSSELNVNALELDDSALYLCASSAGGASSYEQYFGPGTRLTVT.

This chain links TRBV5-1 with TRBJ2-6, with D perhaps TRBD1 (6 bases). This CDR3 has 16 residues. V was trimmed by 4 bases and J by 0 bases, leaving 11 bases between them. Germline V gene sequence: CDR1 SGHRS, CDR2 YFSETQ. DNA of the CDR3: TGCGCCAGCAGCCCTACAGGGAGCTCTGGGGCCAACGTCCTGACTTTC. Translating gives CASSPTGSSGANVLTF.

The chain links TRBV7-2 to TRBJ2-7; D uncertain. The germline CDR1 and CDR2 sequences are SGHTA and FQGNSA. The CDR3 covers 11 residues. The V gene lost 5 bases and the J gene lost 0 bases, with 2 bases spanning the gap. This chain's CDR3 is CASSHSYEQYF. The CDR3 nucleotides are TGTGCCAGCAGCCACTCCTACGAGCAGTACTTC. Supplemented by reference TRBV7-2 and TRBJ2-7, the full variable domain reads GAGVSQSPSNKVTEKGKDVELRCDPISGHTALYWYRQSLGQGLEFLIYFQGNSAPDKSGLPSDRFSAERTGGSVSTLTIQRTQQEDSAVYLCASSHSYEQYFGPGTRLTVT.

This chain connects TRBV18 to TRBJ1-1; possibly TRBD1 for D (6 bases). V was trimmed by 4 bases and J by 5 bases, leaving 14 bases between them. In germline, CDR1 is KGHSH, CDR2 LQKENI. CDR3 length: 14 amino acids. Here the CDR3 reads CASSLRQATTEAFF. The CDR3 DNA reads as TGTGCCAGCTCACTAAGACAGGCTACGACTGAAGCTTTCTTT.

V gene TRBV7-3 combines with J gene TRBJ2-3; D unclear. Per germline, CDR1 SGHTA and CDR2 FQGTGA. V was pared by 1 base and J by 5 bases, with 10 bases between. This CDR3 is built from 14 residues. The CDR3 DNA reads TGTGCCAGCAGCTTAATGGGGATGGGAGATACGCAGTATTTT. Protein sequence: CASSLMGMGDTQYF.

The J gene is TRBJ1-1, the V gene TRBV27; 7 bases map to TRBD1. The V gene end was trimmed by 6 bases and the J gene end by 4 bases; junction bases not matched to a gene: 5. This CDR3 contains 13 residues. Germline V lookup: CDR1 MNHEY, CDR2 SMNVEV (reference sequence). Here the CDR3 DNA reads TGTGCCAGCAGCTTAACAGGGGTCACTGAAGCTTTCTTT. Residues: CASSLTGVTEAFF.

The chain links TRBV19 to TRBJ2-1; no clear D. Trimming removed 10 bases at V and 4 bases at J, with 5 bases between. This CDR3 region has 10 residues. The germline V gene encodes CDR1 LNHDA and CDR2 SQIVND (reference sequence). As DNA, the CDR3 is TGTGCCACAGGATACAATGAGCAGTTCTTC. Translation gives CATGYNEQFF.

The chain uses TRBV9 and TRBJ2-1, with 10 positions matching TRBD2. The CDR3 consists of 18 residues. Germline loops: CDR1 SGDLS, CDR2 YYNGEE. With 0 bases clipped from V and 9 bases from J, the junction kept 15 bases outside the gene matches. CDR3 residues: CASSVDSWEVAGGGEQFF. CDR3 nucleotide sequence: TGTGCCAGCAGCGTAGATTCATGGGAGGTAGCGGGAGGCGGTGAGCAGTTCTTC.

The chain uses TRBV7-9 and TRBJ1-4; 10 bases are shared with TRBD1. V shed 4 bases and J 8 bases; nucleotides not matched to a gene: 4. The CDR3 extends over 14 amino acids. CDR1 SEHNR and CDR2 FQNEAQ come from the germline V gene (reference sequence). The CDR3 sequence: CASSSTGGKEKLFF. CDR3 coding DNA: TGTGCCAGCAGCTCGACAGGGGGCAAGGAAAAACTGTTTTTT.

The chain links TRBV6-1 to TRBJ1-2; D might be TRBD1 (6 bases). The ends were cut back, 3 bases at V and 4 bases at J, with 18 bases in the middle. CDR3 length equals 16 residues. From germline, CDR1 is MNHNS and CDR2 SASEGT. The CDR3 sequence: CASSEGFTGSSYGYTF. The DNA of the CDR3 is TGTGCCAGCAGTGAGGGTTTTACAGGGTCTAGCTATGGCTACACCTTC.